The present T cell receptor (beta chain) was sequenced within a study of spatial heterogeneity in lung cancer. For the study at large: Consistent detection of more beta-chain than alpha-chain sequences was observed.

TCR cDNA molecules each carried a unique molecular identifier. TCRdb reprocessed the 5' RACE reads via MiXCR and lists one record per CDR3 protein. This table has approximately 39,000 distinct CDR3 sequences, about 5.8% appearing once. Time point reported: sample taken at primary tumor resection. Tumor, nontumor lung or frozen PBMC supplied whole RNA that was sequenced unsorted. Trimming removed 2 bases at V and 5 bases at J, with 7 bases between. Germline-derived CDR1 and CDR2 are DFQATT and SNEGSKA (reference sequence). The CDR3 has 12 amino acids. The receptor was derived from a male donor with early-stage non-small cell lung cancer. This specimen consisted of PBMCs, obtained at surgery. The rearrangement joins TRBV20-1 to TRBJ1-5; D remains ambiguous. The CDR3 coding sequence is TGCAGTGCTAGACTGGAGGATCAGCCCCAGCATTTT. It translates to CSARLEDQPQHF.